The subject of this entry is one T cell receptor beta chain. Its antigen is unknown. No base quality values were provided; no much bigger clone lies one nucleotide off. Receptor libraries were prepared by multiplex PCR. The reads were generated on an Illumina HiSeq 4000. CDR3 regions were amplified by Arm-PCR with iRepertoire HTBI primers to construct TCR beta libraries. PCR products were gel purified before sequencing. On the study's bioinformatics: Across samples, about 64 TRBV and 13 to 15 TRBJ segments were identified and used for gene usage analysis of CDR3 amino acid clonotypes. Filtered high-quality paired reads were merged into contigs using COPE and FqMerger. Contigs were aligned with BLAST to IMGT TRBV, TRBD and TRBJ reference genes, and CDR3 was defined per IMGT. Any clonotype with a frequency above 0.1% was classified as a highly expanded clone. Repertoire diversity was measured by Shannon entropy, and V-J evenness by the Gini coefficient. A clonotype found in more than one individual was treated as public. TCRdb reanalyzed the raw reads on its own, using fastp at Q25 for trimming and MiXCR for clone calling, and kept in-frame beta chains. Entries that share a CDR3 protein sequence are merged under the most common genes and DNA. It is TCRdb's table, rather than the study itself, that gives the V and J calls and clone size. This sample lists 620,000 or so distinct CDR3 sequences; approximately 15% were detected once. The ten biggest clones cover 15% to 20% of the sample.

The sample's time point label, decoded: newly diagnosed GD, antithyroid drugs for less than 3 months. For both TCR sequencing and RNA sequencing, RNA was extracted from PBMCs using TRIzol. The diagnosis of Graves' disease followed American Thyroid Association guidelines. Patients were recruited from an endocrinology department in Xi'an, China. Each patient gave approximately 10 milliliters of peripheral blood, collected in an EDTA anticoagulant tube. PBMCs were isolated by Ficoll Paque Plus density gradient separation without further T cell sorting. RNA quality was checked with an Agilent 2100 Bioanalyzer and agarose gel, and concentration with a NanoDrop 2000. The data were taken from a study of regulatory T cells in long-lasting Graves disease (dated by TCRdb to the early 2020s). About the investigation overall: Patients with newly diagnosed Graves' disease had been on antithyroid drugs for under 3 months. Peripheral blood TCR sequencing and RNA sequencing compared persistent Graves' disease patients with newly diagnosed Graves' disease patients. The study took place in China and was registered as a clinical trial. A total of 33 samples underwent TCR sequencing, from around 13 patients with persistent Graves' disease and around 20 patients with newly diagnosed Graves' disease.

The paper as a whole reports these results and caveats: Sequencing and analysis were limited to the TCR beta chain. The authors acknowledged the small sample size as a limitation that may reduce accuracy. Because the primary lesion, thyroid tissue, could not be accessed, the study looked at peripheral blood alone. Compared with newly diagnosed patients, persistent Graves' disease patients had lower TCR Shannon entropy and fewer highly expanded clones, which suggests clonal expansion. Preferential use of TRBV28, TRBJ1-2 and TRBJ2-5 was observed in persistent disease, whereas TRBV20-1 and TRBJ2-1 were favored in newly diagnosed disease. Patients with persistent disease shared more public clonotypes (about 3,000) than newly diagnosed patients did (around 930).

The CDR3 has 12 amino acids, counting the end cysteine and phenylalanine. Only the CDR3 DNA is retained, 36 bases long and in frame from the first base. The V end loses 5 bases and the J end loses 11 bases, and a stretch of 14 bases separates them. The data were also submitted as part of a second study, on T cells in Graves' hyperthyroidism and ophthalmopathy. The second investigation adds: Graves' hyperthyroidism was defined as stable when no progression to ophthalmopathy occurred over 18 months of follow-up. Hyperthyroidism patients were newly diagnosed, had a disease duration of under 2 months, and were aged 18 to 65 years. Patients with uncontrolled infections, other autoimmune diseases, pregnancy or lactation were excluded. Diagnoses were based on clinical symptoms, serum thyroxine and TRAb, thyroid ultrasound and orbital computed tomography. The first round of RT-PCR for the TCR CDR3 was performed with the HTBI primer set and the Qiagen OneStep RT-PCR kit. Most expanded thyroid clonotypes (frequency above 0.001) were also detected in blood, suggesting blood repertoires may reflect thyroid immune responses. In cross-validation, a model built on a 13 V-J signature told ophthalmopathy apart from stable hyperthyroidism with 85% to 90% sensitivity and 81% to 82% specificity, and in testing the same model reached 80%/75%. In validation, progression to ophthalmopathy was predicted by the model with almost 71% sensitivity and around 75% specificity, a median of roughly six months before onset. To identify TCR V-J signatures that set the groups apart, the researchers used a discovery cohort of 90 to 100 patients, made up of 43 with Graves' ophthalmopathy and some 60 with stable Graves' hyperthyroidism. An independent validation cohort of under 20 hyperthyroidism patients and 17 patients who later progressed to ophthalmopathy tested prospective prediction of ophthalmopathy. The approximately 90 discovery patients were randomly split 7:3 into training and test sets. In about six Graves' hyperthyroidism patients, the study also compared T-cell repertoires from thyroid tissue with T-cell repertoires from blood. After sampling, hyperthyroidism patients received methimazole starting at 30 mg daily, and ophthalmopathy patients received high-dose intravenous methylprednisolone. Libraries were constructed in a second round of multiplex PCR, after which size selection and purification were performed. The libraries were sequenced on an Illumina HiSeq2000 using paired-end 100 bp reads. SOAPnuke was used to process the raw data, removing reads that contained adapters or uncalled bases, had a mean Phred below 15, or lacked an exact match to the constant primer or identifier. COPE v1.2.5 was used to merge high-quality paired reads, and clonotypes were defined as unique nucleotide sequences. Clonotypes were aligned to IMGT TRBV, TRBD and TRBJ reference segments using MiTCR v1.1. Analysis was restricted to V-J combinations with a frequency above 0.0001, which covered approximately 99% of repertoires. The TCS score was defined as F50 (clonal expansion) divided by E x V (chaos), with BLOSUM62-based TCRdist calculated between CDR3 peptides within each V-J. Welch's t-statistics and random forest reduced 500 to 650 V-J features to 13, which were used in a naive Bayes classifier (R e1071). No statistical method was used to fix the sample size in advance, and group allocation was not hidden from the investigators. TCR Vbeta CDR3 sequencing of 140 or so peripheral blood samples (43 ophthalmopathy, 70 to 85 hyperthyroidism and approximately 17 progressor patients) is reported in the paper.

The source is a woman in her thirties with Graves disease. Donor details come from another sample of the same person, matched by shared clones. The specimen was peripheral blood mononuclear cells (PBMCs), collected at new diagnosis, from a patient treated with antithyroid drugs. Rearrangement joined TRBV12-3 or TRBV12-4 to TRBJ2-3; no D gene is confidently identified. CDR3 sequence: CASSLNSHQQYF. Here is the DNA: TGTGCCAGCAGTCTCAACAGCCACCAGCAGTATTTT.